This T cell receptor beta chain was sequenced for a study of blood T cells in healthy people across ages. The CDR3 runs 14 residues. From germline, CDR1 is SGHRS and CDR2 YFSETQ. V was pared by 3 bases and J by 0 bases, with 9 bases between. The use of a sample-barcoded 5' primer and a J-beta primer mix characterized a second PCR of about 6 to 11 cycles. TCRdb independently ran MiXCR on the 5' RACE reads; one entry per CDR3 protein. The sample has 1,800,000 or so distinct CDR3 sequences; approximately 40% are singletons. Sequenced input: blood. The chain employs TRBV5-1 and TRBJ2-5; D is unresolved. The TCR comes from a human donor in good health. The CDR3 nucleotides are TGCGCCAGCAGCTCCAGCGCGTACCAAGAGACCCAGTACTTC. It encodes CASSSSAYQETQYF.